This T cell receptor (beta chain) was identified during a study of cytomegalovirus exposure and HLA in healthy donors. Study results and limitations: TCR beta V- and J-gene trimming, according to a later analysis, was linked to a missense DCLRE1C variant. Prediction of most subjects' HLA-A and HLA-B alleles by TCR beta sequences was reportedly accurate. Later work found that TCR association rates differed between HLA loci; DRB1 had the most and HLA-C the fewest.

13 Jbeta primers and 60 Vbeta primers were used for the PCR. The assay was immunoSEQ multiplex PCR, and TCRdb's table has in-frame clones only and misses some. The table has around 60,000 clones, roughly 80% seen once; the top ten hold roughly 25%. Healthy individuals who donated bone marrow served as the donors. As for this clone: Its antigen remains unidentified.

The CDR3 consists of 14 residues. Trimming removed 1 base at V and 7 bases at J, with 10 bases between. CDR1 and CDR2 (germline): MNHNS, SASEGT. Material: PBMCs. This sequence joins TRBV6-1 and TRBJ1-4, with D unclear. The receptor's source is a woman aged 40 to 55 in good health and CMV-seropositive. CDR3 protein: CASSEGPPGEKLFF. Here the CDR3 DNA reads TGTGCCAGCAGTGAAGGGCCTCCTGGTGAAAAACTGTTTTTT.